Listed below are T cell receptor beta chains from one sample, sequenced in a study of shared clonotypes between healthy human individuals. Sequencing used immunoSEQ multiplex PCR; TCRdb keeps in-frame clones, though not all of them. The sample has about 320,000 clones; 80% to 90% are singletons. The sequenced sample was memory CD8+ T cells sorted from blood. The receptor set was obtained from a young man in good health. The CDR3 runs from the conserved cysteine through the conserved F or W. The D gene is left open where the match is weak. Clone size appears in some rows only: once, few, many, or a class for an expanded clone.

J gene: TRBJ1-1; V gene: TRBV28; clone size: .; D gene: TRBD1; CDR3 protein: CASIRGPNTEAFF; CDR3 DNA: TGTGCCAGCATCAGGGGGCCAAACACTGAAGCTTTCTTT
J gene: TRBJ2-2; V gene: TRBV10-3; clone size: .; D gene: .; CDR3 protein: CAISESMTGTGELFF; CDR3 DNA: TGTGCCATCAGTGAGTCTATGACCGGCACCGGGGAGCTGTTTTTT
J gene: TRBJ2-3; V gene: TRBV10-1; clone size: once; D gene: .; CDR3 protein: CASSESRGQGTDTQYF; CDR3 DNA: TGCGCCAGCAGTGAGTCGCGGGGGCAGGGGACAGATACGCAGTATTTT
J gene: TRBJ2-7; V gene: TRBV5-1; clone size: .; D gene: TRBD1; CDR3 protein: CASSSGTGEAYEQYF; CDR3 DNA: TGCGCCAGCAGTTCCGGGACAGGGGAGGCCTACGAGCAGTACTTC
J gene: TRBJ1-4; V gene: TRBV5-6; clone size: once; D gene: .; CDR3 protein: CASSLDEKLFF; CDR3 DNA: TGTGCCAGCAGCTTGGATGAAAAACTGTTTTTT
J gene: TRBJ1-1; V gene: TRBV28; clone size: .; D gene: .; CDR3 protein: CASSRDAHWAFF; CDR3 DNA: TGTGCCAGCAGCCGGGACGCCCACTGGGCTTTCTTT
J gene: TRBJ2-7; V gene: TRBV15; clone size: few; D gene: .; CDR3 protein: CATSSLDRSYEQYF; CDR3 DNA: TGTGCCACCAGCAGCCTGGATCGCTCCTACGAGCAGTACTTC
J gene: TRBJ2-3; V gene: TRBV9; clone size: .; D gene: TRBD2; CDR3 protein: CASSVGPAGEYQDTQYF; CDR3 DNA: TGTGCCAGCAGCGTAGGACCAGCGGGAGAGTATCAAGATACGCAGTATTTT
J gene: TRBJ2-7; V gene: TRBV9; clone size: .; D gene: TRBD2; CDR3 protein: CASTPRGYKTSGRRYEQYF; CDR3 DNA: TGTGCCAGCACCCCGAGGGGGTATAAGACTAGCGGGAGACGGTACGAGCAGTACTTC
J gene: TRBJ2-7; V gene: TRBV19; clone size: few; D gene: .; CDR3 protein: CASRYRDGGYEQYF; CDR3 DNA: TGTGCCAGTAGATACCGGGACGGTGGGTACGAGCAGTACTTC
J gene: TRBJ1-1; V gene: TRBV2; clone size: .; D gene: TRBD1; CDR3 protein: CASRDRGPTEAFF; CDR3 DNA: TGTGCCAGCAGGGACAGGGGGCCCACTGAAGCTTTCTTT
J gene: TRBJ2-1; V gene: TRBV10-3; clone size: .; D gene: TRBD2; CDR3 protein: CAISDPAGGLDDEQFF; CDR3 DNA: TGTGCCATCAGTGACCCAGCGGGGGGGCTCGACGATGAGCAGTTCTTC
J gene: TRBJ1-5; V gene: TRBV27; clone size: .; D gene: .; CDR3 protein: CASSLEGVGNQPQHF; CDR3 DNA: TGTGCCAGCAGTTTAGAGGGGGTGGGCAATCAGCCCCAGCATTTT
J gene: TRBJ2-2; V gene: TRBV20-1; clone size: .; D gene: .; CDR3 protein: CSAGRSGELFF; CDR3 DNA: TGCAGTGCAGGCAGGTCCGGGGAGCTGTTTTTT
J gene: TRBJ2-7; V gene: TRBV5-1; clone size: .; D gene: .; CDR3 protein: CASSLGPDRGEQYF; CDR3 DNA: TGCGCCAGCAGCTTGGGCCCCGACCGCGGCGAGCAGTACTTC
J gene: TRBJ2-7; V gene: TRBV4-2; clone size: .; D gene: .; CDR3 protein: CASSSLDGNILEQYF; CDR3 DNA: TGTGCCAGCAGCTCTTTAGACGGGAACATCTTGGAGCAGTACTTC
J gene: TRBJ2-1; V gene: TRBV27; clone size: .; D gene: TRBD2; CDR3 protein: CASSCLRGVCNEQFF; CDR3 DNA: TGTGCCAGCAGTTGTTTGCGGGGGGTTTGCAATGAGCAGTTCTTC
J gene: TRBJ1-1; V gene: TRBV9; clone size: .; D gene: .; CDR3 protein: CASSVDGSYTEAFF; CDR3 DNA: TGTGCCAGCAGCGTAGATGGGAGTTACACTGAAGCTTTCTTT
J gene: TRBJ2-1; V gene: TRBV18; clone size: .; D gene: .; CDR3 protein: CASSPLALVGYNEQFF; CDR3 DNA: TGTGCCAGCTCACCACTGGCCCTAGTAGGGTACAATGAGCAGTTCTTC
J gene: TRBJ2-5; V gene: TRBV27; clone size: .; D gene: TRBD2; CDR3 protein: CASSLIASGGQETQYF; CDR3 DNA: TGTGCCAGCAGTTTAATCGCTAGCGGGGGCCAAGAGACCCAGTACTTC
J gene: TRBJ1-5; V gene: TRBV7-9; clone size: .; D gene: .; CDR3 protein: CASSLQGNQPQHF; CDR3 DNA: TGTGCCAGCAGCTTACAGGGTAATCAGCCCCAGCATTTT
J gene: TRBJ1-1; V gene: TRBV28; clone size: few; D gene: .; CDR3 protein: CASGQPNTEAFF; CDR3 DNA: TGTGCCAGTGGACAGCCGAACACTGAAGCTTTCTTT
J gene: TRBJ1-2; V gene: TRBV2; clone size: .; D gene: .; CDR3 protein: CASSEEIRGNGYTF; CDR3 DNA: TGTGCCAGCAGTGAAGAAATCAGGGGAAATGGCTACACCTTC
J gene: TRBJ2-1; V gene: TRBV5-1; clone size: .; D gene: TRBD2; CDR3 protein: CASSVSGGADNEQFF; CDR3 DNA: TGCGCCAGCAGCGTTAGCGGGGGGGCCGACAATGAGCAGTTCTTC
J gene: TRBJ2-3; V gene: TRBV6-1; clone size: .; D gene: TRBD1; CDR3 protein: CASSQGTGATDTQYF; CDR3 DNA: TGTGCCAGCAGTCAGGGGACAGGGGCCACAGATACGCAGTATTTT
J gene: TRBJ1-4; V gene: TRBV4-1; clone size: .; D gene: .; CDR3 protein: CASSQGRAGWREKLFF; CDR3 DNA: TGCGCCAGCAGCCAAGGAAGGGCAGGCTGGAGGGAAAAACTGTTTTTT
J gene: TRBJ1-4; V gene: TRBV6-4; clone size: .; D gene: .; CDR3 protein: CASSWRQRQIATNEKLFF; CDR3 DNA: TGTGCCAGCAGTTGGAGGCAGAGACAAATCGCAACTAATGAAAAACTGTTTTTT
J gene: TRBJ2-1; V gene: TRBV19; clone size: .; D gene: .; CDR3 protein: CASSIEAPTATSYNEQFF; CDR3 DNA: TGTGCCAGTAGTATAGAGGCCCCCACCGCCACCTCCTACAATGAGCAGTTCTTC
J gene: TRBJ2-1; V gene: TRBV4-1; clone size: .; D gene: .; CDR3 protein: CASSQEAVSYNEQFF; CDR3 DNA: TGCGCCAGCAGCCAAGAGGCAGTTTCCTACAATGAGCAGTTCTTC
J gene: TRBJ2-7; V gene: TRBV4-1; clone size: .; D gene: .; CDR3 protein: CASSRGGSYEQYF; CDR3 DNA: TGCGCCAGCAGCAGAGGGGGCTCCTACGAGCAGTACTTC
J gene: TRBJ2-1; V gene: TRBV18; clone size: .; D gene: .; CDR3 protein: CTHSGASYNEQFF; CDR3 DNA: TGTACTCACTCGGGGGCCTCCTACAATGAGCAGTTCTTC
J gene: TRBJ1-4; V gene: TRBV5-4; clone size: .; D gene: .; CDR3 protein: CASSYHSTNEKLFF; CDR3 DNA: TGTGCCAGCAGCTACCATTCAACTAATGAAAAACTGTTTTTT
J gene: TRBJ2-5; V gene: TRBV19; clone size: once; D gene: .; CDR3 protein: CASSKQGETQYF; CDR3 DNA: TGTGCCAGTAGTAAACAGGGTGAGACCCAGTACTTC
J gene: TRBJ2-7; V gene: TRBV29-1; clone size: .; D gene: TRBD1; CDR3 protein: CSGGTGLLYEQYF; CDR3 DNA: TGCAGCGGCGGGACAGGGCTCCTCTACGAGCAGTACTTC
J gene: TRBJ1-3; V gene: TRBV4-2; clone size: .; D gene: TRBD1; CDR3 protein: CASSQRTGPSGNTIYF; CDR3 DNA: TGTGCCAGCAGCCAAAGGACAGGTCCCTCTGGAAACACCATATATTTT
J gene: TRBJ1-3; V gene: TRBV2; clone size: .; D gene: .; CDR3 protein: CASRRTEGNTIYF; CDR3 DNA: TGTGCCAGCCGTAGAACAGAAGGAAACACCATATATTTT
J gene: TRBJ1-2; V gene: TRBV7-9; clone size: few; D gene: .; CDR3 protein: CASSFGPRTGYTF; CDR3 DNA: TGTGCCAGCAGCTTTGGGCCCAGAACAGGCTACACCTTC
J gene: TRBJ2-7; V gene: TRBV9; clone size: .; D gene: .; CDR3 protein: CASSVGLTGVYEQYF; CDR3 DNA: TGTGCCAGCAGCGTAGGTCTTACGGGGGTATACGAGCAGTACTTC
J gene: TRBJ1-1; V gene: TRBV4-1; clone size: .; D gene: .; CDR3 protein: CASSQIQGELTEAFF; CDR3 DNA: TGCGCCAGCAGCCAAATACAGGGTGAGTTGACTGAAGCTTTCTTT
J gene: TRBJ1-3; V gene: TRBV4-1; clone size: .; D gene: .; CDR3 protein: CASSQAVVPRGGNTIYF; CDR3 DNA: TGCGCCAGCAGCCAAGCTGTGGTCCCCCGTGGAGGAAACACCATATATTTT
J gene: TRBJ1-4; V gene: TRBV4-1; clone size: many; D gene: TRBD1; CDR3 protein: CASSQDPTGNEKLFF; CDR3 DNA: TGCGCCAGCAGCCAAGACCCGACAGGGAATGAAAAACTGTTTTTT
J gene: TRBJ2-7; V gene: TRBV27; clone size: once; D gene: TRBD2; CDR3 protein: CASSPSSGVKSYEQYF; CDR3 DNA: TGTGCCAGCAGTCCCTCTAGCGGGGTCAAATCCTACGAGCAGTACTTC
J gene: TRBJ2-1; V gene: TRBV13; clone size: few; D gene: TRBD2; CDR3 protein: CASRFSGGTYNEQFF; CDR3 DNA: TGTGCCAGCAGGTTTAGCGGGGGGACCTACAATGAGCAGTTCTTC
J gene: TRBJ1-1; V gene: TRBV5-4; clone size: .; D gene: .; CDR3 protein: CASSLALNTEAFF; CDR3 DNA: TGTGCCAGCAGCTTGGCTCTGAACACTGAAGCTTTCTTT
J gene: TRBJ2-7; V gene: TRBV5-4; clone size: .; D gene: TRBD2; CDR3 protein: CASSPDAGTSIYEQYF; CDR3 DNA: TGTGCCAGCAGCCCGGATGCTGGGACTAGTATCTACGAGCAGTACTTC
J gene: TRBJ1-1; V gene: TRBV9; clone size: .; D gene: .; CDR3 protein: CASNPARVANTEAFF; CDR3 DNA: TGTGCCAGCAACCCAGCTAGGGTGGCGAACACTGAAGCTTTCTTT
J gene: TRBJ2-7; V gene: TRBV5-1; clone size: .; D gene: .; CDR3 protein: CASSLGSEHEQYF; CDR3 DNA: TGCGCCAGCAGCTTGGGATCCGAGCACGAGCAGTACTTC
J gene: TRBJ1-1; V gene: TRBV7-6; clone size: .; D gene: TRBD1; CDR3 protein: CASSLTGGDTEAFF; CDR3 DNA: TGTGCCAGCAGTTTAACAGGGGGCGACACTGAAGCTTTCTTT
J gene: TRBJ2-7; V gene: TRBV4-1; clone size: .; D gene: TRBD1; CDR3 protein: CASSQDMTGAYEQYF; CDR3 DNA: TGCGCCAGCAGCCAAGATATGACAGGGGCCTACGAGCAGTACTTC
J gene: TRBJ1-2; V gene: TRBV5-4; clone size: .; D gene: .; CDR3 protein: CASSFQGKDGYTF; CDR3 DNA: TGTGCCAGCAGCTTCCAGGGGAAGGATGGCTACACCTTC
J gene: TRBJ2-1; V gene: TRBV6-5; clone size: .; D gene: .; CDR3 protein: CASSYSGLPYNEQFF; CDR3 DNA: TGTGCCAGCAGTTACTCGGGGTTACCGTACAATGAGCAGTTCTTC
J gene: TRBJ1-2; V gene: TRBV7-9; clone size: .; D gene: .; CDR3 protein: CASSLQGGYGYTF; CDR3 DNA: TGTGCCAGCAGCTTACAGGGCGGCTATGGCTACACCTTC
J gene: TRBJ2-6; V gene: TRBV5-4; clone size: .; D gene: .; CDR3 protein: CASSAIVLSGANVLTF; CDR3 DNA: TGTGCCAGCAGCGCCATAGTTCTCTCTGGGGCCAACGTCCTGACTTTC
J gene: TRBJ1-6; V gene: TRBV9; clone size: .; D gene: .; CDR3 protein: CASSVYGFGDSPLHF; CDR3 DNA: TGTGCCAGCAGCGTGTACGGGTTTGGGGATTCACCCCTCCACTTT
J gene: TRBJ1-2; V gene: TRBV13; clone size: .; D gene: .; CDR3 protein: CASSLVRKGMRDYGYTF; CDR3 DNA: TGTGCCAGCAGCTTAGTAAGAAAGGGGATGAGGGACTATGGCTACACCTTC
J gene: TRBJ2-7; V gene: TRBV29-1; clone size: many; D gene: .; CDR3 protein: CSVALEWSEQYF; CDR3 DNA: TGCAGCGTTGCCTTGGAGTGGAGCGAGCAGTACTTC
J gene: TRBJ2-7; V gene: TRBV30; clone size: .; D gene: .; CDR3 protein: CAWGRDRYEQYF; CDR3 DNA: TGTGCCTGGGGACGGGATCGGTACGAGCAGTACTTC
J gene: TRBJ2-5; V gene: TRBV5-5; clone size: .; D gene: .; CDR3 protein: CASSSPGVQETQYF; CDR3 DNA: TGTGCCAGCAGCTCTCCCGGGGTCCAAGAGACCCAGTACTTC
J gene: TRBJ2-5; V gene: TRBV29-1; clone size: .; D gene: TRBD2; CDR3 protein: CSVEELADQETQYF; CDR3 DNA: TGCAGCGTTGAAGAGCTAGCGGATCAAGAGACCCAGTACTTC